The 5 T cell receptor beta chains reported below all come from one sample, sequenced in a study of T cell changes during pregnancy in multiple sclerosis. Some clones are missing from TCRdb's copy, which holds only in-frame ones; the method was immunoSEQ multiplex PCR. Here the sample spans about 48,000 clones, roughly 92% being singletons. Sequencing was performed on CD4+ T cells from peripheral blood mononuclear cells, taken in the second trimester of pregnancy. Source of these receptors: a female donor in good health, enrolled as a control in a pregnancy study.

The V call is TRBV7-9, the J call TRBJ2-1; TRBD1 is a possible D gene (6 bases). There are 16 residues in the CDR3. The V end was cut by 5 bases, the J end by 1 base, with 15 bases between. Per the germline V gene, CDR1 is SEHNR and CDR2 is FQNEAQ (reference sequence). The CDR3 coding sequence is TGTGCCAGCAGCCTAGATTCCAGGGGTTCCTACAATGAGCAGTTCTTC. Translating it yields CASSLDSRGSYNEQFF.

This chain uses TRBV6-1 with TRBJ2-5; the match to TRBD2 covers 9 bases. The trim removed 1 base at V and 5 bases at J, leaving 8 bases unmatched. There are 16 residues in the CDR3. Germline V gives CDR1 MNHNS, CDR2 SASEGT. CDR3 loop: CASSEVAGEPKETQYF. In nucleotides, the CDR3 is TGTGCCAGCAGTGAAGTAGCGGGAGAGCCTAAGGAGACCCAGTACTTC.

The table lists this clone with a count of one. The chain carries TRBV6-5 and TRBJ2-2; D may be TRBD1 (6 bases). The CDR3 totals 14 residues. Germline V gives CDR1 MNHEY, CDR2 SVGAGI. V lost 6 bases, J lost 5 bases, and 13 bases lay in between. CDR3 region: CASRGPQGTGELFF. The CDR3 DNA sequence: TGTGCCAGCAGGGGTCCCCAGGGGACCGGGGAGCTGTTTTTT.

This chain uses TRBV5-8 with TRBJ1-2; D is ambiguous. The CDR3 covers 15 residues. Trimming removed 0 bases at V and 5 bases at J, with 14 bases between. Germline V gene lookup returns CDR1 SGHTS and CDR2 YDEGEE. The CDR3 bases are TGTGCCAGCAGCTTGGCCCGAAGGCAGGCGTATGGCTACACCTTC. This sequence encodes CASSLARRQAYGYTF.

J is TRBJ2-1 and V is TRBV23-1; the D gene is possibly TRBD1 (5 bases). TRBV23-1 is an open reading frame whose function is uncertain. The CDR3 consists of 15 residues. V was clipped by 6 bases and J by 0 bases, with 12 bases between them. CDR3 nucleotides: TGCGCCAGCAGCCAGGGTCCATTCTCCTACAATGAGCAGTTCTTC. Translating it yields CASSQGPFSYNEQFF.